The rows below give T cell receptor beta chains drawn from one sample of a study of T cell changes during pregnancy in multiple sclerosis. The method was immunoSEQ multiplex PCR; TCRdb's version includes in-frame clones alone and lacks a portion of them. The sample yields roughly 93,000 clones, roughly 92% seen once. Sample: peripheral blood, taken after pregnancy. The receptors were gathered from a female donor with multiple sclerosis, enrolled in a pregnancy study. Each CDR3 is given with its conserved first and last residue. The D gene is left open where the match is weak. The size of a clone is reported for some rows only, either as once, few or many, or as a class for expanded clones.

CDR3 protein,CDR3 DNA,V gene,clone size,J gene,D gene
CASSPEVDTQYF,TGCGCCAGCAGCCCAGAGGTGGATACGCAGTATTTT,TRBV5-1,.,TRBJ2-3,.
CASSSQGWRFAEAFF,TGTGCCAGCAGTTCGCAGGGGTGGAGGTTTGCTGAAGCTTTCTTT,TRBV6-5,once,TRBJ1-1,.
CASRGGSNQPQHF,TGTGCCAGCAGGGGGGGGAGTAATCAGCCCCAGCATTTT,TRBV4-2,.,TRBJ1-5,.
CASSEREGAVGYTF,TGTGCCAGCAGCGAGCGAGAGGGGGCTGTTGGCTACACCTTC,TRBV11-2,few,TRBJ1-2,TRBD1
CAWSSLGFGGYTF,TGTGCCTGGAGCTCACTAGGGTTTGGAGGCTACACCTTC,TRBV30,.,TRBJ1-2,.
CASTPRGGSNTEAFF,TGTGCCAGCACCCCCCGGGGGGGGTCCAACACTGAAGCTTTCTTT,TRBV2,once,TRBJ1-1,.
CASSFGLDTQYF,TGTGCCAGCAGCTTTGGGCTAGATACGCAGTATTTT,TRBV7-8,.,TRBJ2-3,.
CASSAQGSEAFF,TGTGCCAGCAGCGCTCAGGGGTCTGAAGCTTTCTTT,TRBV11-2,.,TRBJ1-1,.
CATSRVPIGANVLTF,TGTGCCACCAGCAGAGTCCCCATCGGGGCCAACGTCCTGACTTTC,TRBV15,.,TRBJ2-6,.
CASSENQGIGGYTF,TGTGCCAGCAGTGAAAACCAGGGGATTGGTGGCTACACCTTC,TRBV6-4,.,TRBJ1-2,.
CASSLNAISFF,TGTGCCAGCAGCTTAAATGCTATTTCTTTCTTT,TRBV7-2,.,TRBJ1-1,.
CASSINTIQETQYF,TGTGCCAGCAGTATTAACACGATCCAAGAGACCCAGTACTTC,TRBV27,.,TRBJ2-5,.
CASSLGSGWSEAFF,TGTGCCAGCAGTTTAGGGTCGGGTTGGTCTGAAGCTTTCTTT,TRBV27,.,TRBJ1-1,.
CASQQYSNQPQHF,TGTGCCAGTCAACAATATAGCAATCAGCCCCAGCATTTT,TRBV19,once,TRBJ1-5,.
CASSAGTSTEQYF,TGTGCCAGCAGCGCCGGGACTAGCACCGAGCAGTACTTC,TRBV11-3,.,TRBJ2-7,TRBD2
CASSADSGTGRNYGYTF,TGTGCCAGCTCAGCCGATTCCGGGACAGGGAGAAACTATGGCTACACCTTC,TRBV18,.,TRBJ1-2,TRBD1
CASSSWGQGADEQYF,TGTGCCAGCAGTTCATGGGGACAGGGGGCCGACGAGCAGTACTTC,TRBV28,.,TRBJ2-7,TRBD1
CASSAQDLEQYF,TGTGCCAGCAGCGCACAGGATCTCGAGCAGTACTTC,TRBV5-5,.,TRBJ2-7,.
CASSWGQGERGELFF,TGTGCCAGCAGCTGGGGACAGGGGGAGAGGGGGGAGCTGTTTTTT,TRBV21-1,.,TRBJ2-2,.
CAWSLGYPLRDTSYEQYF,TGTGCCTGGAGTCTCGGGTATCCTCTTCGGGACACCAGCTACGAGCAGTACTTC,TRBV30,.,TRBJ2-7,.
CASSQEPTGNEKLFF,TGCGCCAGCAGCCAAGAGCCGACAGGGAACGAAAAACTGTTTTTT,TRBV4-3,.,TRBJ1-4,TRBD1
CASFRQGVSGNTIYF,TGTGCCAGCTTTCGACAGGGGGTGTCTGGAAACACCATATATTTT,TRBV5-5,.,TRBJ1-3,TRBD1
CASRPGGGVSEFF,TGTGCCAGTAGGCCGGGTGGGGGGGTGTCGGAGTTCTTC,TRBV19,.,TRBJ2-1,TRBD2
CAWSVGLDRVVSQPQHF,TGTGCCTGGAGTGTTGGCCTAGACAGGGTTGTGAGTCAGCCCCAGCATTTT,TRBV30,.,TRBJ1-5,TRBD1
CSVVFAPGQKNQPQHF,TGCAGCGTTGTTTTTGCCCCCGGACAGAAAAATCAGCCCCAGCATTTT,TRBV29-1,.,TRBJ1-5,.
CASSIYRTGNTGANVLTF,TGTGCCAGTAGTATCTATAGGACAGGGAATACTGGGGCCAACGTCCTGACTTTC,TRBV19,.,TRBJ2-6,TRBD1
CAIRGQNQETQYF,TGTGCCATCAGAGGACAGAACCAAGAGACCCAGTACTTC,TRBV10-3,.,TRBJ2-5,.
CASSLGTGKIYGYTF,TGTGCCAGCTCACTTGGGACAGGGAAGATCTATGGCTACACCTTC,TRBV18,.,TRBJ1-2,TRBD1
CASSLAPTGRGTEAFF,TGCGCCAGCAGCTTGGCCCCGACAGGGCGCGGCACTGAAGCTTTCTTT,TRBV5-1,.,TRBJ1-1,TRBD1
CASSRTGGYLLRTEAFF,TGTGCCAGCAGCCGGACAGGGGGTTACCTTCTACGCACTGAAGCTTTCTTT,TRBV7-6,once,TRBJ1-1,TRBD1
CASSQAQGGYEQYF,TGCGCCAGCAGCCAAGCCCAGGGGGGATACGAGCAGTACTTC,TRBV4-3,.,TRBJ2-7,.
CASSLIQGNTEAFF,TGCGCCAGCAGCTTAATACAGGGGAACACTGAAGCTTTCTTT,TRBV5-1,.,TRBJ1-1,.
CASIRDIAGESTGELFF,TGTGCCAGTATCCGGGACATAGCGGGAGAAAGTACCGGGGAGCTGTTTTTT,TRBV2,.,TRBJ2-2,TRBD2
CASSLGGTGYVTLHF,TGTGCCAGCAGCTTGGGTGGTACAGGCTACGTGACCCTCCACTTT,TRBV5-8,.,TRBJ1-6,.
CASTGLADYNEQFF,TGCGCCAGCACGGGACTAGCGGACTACAATGAGCAGTTCTTC,TRBV10-2,.,TRBJ2-1,TRBD2
CASSLGGLAGPREQYF,TGCGCCAGCAGCTTGGGGGGACTAGCGGGGCCGCGGGAGCAGTACTTC,TRBV5-1,.,TRBJ2-7,TRBD2
CAIGQTYEQYF,TGTGCCATCGGACAGACCTACGAGCAGTACTTC,TRBV10-3,.,TRBJ2-7,.
CASSPTGGAGNEQFF,TGTGCCAGCAGCCCGACAGGGGGCGCAGGAAATGAGCAGTTCTTC,TRBV7-9,.,TRBJ2-1,TRBD1
CASSPVGAGGDTEAFF,TGTGCCAGCAGCCCAGTGGGTGCAGGGGGCGACACTGAAGCTTTCTTT,TRBV7-9,.,TRBJ1-1,TRBD1
CASSFRRNSYNEQFF,TGCGCCAGCAGCTTTAGGCGGAACTCCTACAATGAGCAGTTCTTC,TRBV5-1,.,TRBJ2-1,.
CASSSPVRSNQPQHF,TGTGCCAGCAGTTCCCCTGTGCGGAGCAATCAGCCCCAGCATTTT,TRBV6-5,once,TRBJ1-5,.
CASRSDRDGGYTF,TGCGCCAGCAGATCGGACAGGGATGGAGGCTACACCTTC,TRBV10-2,.,TRBJ1-2,TRBD1
CSVTGHGGYTF,TGCAGCGTTACGGGACACGGTGGCTACACCTTC,TRBV29-1,.,TRBJ1-2,.
CAGTGPLLNTEAFF,TGTGCCGGGACAGGGCCCCTTTTGAACACTGAAGCTTTCTTT,TRBV30,.,TRBJ1-1,TRBD1
CAWSLGTGSRNEQFF,TGTGCCTGGAGTCTAGGGACAGGGTCTAGGAATGAGCAGTTCTTC,TRBV30,.,TRBJ2-1,TRBD1
CASSEFAGGGNYGYTF,TGTGCCAGCAGTGAATTTGCAGGGGGCGGCAACTATGGCTACACCTTC,TRBV6-1,.,TRBJ1-2,TRBD1
CASSSAEGSTADYNEQFF,TGTGCCAGCAGCTCCGCGGAGGGGTCCACCGCCGACTACAATGAGCAGTTCTTC,TRBV11-3,.,TRBJ2-1,.
CASSLLANNEQFF,TGTGCCAGCAGCCTACTTGCTAACAATGAGCAGTTCTTC,TRBV7-8,.,TRBJ2-1,.
CASSLPFDRVNSPLHF,TGTGCCAGCAGCCTCCCCTTCGACAGGGTAAATTCACCCCTCCACTTT,TRBV7-9,.,TRBJ1-6,TRBD1